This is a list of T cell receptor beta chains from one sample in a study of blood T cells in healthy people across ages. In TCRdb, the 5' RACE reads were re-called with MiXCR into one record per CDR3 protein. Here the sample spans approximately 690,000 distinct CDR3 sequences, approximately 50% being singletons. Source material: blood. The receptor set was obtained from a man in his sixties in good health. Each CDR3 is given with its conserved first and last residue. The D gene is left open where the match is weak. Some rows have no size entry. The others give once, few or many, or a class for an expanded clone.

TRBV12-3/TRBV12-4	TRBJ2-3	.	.	CASSFLSGSTPTQYF	TGTGCCAGCAGTTTTTTGTCCGGATCGACTCCTACGCAGTATTTT
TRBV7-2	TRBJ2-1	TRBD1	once	CASSLAGQGPFGNEQFF	TGTGCCAGCAGCTTAGCGGGACAGGGACCCTTTGGAAATGAGCAGTTCTTC
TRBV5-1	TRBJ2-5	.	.	CASSLKPRETQYF	TGCGCCAGCAGCTTGAAACCCCGGGAGACCCAGTACTTC
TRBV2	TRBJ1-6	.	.	CASSLTDRNSPLHF	TGTGCCAGCAGCCTCACAGACCGGAATTCACCCCTCCACTTT
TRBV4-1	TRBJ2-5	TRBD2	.	CASSRLAERETQYF	TGCGCCAGCAGCCGACTAGCGGAACGGGAGACCCAGTACTTC
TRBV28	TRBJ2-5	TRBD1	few	CASSFTEGAYQETQYF	TGTGCCAGCAGCTTCACCGAGGGGGCCTACCAAGAGACCCAGTACTTC
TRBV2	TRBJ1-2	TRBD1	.	CASSLDRTGTGNAGYTF	TGTGCCAGCAGTTTGGACCGGACCGGGACAGGGAACGCTGGCTACACCTTC
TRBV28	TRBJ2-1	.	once	CASSFNQGYNEQFF	TGTGCCAGCAGTTTCAATCAGGGCTACAATGAGCAGTTCTTC
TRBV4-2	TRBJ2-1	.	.	CASSRTGEAGFGELFF	TGTGCCAGCAGCCGGACTGGGGAGGCGGGGTTCGGGGAGCTGTTCTTC
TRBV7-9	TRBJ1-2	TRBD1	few	CASSLPTGVGYTF	TGTGCCAGCAGCCTACCGACAGGGGTCGGCTACACCTTC
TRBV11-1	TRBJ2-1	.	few	CASSLGDPYNEQFF	TGTGCCAGCAGCTTAGGGGATCCCTACAATGAGCAGTTCTTC
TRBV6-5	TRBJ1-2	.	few	CASRRSQGYYGYTF	TGTGCCAGCAGGCGCTCCCAGGGGTACTATGGCTACACCTTC
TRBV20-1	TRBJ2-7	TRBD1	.	CSAKPGQRYEQYF	TGCAGTGCTAAACCGGGACAGCGATACGAGCAGTACTTC
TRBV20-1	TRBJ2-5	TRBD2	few	CSAREPFSGQETQYF	TGCAGTGCTAGAGAACCCTTTAGCGGGCAAGAGACCCAGTACTTC
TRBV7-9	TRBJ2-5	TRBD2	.	CASSLWLLAEETQYF	TGTGCCAGCAGCTTATGGCTCCTAGCGGAAGAGACCCAGTACTTC
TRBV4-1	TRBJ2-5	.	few	CASSQEAAGRSETQYF	TGCGCCAGCAGTCAAGAGGCTGCGGGGCGGAGTGAGACCCAGTACTTC
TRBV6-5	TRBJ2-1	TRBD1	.	CASRTTGTANEQFF	TGTGCCAGCAGGACGACCGGGACAGCAAATGAGCAGTTCTTC
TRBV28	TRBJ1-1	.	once	CASVGRVNTEAFF	TGTGCCAGCGTGGGCAGAGTTAACACTGAAGCTTTCTTT
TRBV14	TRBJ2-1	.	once	CASSQAGNDEQFF	TGTGCCAGCAGCCAGGCAGGGAACGATGAGCAGTTCTTC
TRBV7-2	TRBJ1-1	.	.	CASSYSLGRPRDAEAFF	TGTGCCAGCAGCTACTCCCTGGGACGGCCTCGCGACGCTGAAGCTTTCTTT
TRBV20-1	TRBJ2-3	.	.	CSARDVGLGTDTQYF	TGCAGTGCTAGAGATGTCGGACTCGGCACAGATACGCAGTATTTT
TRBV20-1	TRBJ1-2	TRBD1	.	CSARDSGTGIRGYTF	TGCAGTGCTAGAGATAGTGGGACAGGGATCCGTGGCTACACCTTC
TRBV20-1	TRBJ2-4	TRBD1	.	CSATPGQGKEQYF	TGCAGTGCTACCCCGGGACAGGGAAAAGAGCAGTACTTC
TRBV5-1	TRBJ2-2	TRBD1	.	CASSLGQGASGELFF	TGCGCCAGCAGCTTGGGACAGGGGGCTTCCGGGGAGCTGTTTTTT
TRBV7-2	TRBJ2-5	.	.	CASSLRDLLETQYF	TGTGCCAGCAGCTTAAGGGACCTCCTGGAGACCCAGTACTTC
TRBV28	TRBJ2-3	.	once	CASSRSHDTQYF	TGTGCCAGCAGCCGCAGTCATGATACGCAGTATTTT
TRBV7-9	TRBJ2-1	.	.	CASSSRAGAETQFF	TGTGCCAGCAGCTCCCGAGCCGGGGCAGAGACCCAGTTCTTC